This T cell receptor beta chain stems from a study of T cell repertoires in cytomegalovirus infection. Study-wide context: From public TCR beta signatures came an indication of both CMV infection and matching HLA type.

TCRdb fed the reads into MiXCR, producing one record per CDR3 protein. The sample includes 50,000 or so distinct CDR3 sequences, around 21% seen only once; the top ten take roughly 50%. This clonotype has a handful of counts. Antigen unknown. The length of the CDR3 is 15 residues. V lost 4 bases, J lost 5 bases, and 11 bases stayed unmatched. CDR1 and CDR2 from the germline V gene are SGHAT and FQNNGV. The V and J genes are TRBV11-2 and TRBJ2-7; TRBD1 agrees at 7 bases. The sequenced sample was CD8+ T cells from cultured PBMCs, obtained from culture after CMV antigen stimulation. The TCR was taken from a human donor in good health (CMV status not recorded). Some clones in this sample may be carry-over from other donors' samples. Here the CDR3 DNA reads TGTGCCAGCAGCTCGCCCCCCGACAGGGTCCACGAGCAGTACTTC. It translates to CASSSPPDRVHEQYF.